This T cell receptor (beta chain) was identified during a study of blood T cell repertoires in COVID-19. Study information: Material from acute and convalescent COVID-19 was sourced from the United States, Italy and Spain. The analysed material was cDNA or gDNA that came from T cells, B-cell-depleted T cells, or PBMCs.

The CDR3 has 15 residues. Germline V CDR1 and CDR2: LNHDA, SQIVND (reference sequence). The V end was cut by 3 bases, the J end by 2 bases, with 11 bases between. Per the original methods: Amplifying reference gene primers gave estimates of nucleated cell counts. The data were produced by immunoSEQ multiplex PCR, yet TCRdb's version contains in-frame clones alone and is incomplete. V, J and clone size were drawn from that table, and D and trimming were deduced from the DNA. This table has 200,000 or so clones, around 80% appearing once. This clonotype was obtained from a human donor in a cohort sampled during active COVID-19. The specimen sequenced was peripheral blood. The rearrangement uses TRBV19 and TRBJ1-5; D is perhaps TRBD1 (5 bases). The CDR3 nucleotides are TGTGCCAGTAGTATTATCAGGGCGGGCAATCAGCCCCAGCATTTT. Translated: CASSIIRAGNQPQHF.